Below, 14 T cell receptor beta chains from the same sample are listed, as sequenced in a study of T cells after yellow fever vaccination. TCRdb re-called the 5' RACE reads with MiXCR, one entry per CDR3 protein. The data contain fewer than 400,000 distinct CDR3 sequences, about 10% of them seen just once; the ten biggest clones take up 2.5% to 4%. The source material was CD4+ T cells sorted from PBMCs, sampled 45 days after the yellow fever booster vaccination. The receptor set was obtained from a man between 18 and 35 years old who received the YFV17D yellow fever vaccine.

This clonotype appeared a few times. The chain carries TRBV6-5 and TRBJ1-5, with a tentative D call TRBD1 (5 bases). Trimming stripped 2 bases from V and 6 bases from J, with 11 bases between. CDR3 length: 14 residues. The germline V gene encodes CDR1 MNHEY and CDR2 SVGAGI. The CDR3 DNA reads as TGTGCCAGCAGTTACCAACGGGGGAGTCAGCCCCAGCATTTT. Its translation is CASSYQRGSQPQHF.

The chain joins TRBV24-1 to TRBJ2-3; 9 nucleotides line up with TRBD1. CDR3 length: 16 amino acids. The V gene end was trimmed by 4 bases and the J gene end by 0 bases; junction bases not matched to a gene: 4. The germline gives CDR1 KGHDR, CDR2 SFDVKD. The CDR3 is CATSDDRGGSTDTQYF. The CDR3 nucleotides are TGTGCCACCAGTGACGACAGGGGGGGAAGCACAGATACGCAGTATTTT.

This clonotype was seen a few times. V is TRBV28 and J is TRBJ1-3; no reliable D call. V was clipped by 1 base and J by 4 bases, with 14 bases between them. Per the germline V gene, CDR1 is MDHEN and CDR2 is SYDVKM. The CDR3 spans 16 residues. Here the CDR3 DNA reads TGTGCCAGCAGTTTATTGGCCCCTAGTGTGGGAAACACCATATATTTT. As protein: CASSLLAPSVGNTIYF.

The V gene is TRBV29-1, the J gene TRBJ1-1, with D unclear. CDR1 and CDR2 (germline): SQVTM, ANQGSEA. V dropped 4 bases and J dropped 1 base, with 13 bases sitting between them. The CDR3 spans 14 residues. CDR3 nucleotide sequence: TGCAGCGTTGTCCCGCGGATTTCGAACACTGAAGCTTTCTTT. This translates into CSVVPRISNTEAFF. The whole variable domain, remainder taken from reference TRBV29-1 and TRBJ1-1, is SAVISQKPSRDICQRGTSLTIQCQVDSQVTMMFWYRQQPGQSLTLIATANQGSEATYESGFVIDKFPISRPNLTFSTLTVSNMSPEDSSIYLCSVVPRISNTEAFFGQGTRLTVV.

The CDR3 DNA follows: TGTGCCAGTCACGTCACAGGGGGACCTGAAGCTTTCTTT. Amino acids: CASHVTGGPEAFF. The rearrangement links TRBV19 to TRBJ1-1; 8 positions match TRBD1. Germline lookup yields CDR1 LNHDA and CDR2 SQIVND (reference sequence). The CDR3 spans 13 residues. The ends lost 8 bases at V and 6 bases at J; junction bases unmatched: 8.

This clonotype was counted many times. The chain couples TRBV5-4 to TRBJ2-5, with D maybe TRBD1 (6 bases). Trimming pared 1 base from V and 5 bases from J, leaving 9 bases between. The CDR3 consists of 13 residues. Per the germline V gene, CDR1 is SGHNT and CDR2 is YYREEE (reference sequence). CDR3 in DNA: TGTGCCAGCAGCTTGAACAGGGCCGAGACCCAGTACTTC. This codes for CASSLNRAETQYF.

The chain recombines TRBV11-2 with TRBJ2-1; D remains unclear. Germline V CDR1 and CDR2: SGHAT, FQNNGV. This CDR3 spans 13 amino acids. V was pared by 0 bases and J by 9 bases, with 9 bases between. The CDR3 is CASSLDRLGEQFF. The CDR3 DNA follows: TGTGCCAGCAGCTTAGATCGATTGGGTGAGCAGTTCTTC.

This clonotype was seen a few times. For the CDR3, the DNA is TGTGCCAGCAGCTTAGAACGGGGCGTGGGAGCGCGGGGCGAGCAGTACTTC. Its translation is CASSLERGVGARGEQYF. The rearrangement joins TRBV7-8 to TRBJ2-7, with a tentative D call TRBD2 (6 bases). From germline, CDR1 is SGHVS and CDR2 FQNEAQ. The CDR3 spans 17 residues. Trimming shortened V by 1 base and J by 6 bases, and 22 bases separated the two germline ends.

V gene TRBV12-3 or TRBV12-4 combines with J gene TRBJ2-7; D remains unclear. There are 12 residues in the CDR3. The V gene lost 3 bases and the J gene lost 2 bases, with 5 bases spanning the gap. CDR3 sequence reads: CASSFSTYEQYF. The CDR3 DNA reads TGTGCCAGCAGTTTCTCCACCTACGAGCAGTACTTC.

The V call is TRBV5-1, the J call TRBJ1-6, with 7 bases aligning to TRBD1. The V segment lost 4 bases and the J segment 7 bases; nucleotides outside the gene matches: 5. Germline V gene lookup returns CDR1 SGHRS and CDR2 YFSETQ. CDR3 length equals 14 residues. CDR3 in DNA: TGCGCCAGCAGCCAAGGGACAGAAAATTCACCCCTCCACTTT. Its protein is CASSQGTENSPLHF.

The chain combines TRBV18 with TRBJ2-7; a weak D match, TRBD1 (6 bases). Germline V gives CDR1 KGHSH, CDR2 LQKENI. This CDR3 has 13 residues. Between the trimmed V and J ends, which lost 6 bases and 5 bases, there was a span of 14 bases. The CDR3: CASSPGHSHEQYF. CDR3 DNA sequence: TGTGCCAGCTCGCCGGGACATTCTCACGAGCAGTACTTC.

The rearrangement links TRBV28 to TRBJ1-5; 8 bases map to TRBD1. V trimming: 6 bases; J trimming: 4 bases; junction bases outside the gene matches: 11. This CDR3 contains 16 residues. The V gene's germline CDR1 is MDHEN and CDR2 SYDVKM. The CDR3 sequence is CASRPRPGTGNQPQHF. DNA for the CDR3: TGTGCCAGCAGACCCAGGCCCGGGACAGGTAATCAGCCCCAGCATTTT.

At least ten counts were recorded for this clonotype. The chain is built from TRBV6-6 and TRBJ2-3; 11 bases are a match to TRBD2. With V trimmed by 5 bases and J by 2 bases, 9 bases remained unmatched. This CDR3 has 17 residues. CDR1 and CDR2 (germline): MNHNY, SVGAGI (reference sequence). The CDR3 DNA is TGTGCCAGCAGTCTCCTGACTAGCGGGGTCTACACAGATACGCAGTATTTT. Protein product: CASSLLTSGVYTDTQYF.

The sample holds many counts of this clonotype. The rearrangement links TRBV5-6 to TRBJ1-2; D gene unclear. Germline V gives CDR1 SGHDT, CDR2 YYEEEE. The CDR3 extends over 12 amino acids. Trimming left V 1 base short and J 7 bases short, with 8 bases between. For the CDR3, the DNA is TGTGCCAGCAGCTTGTGGGAAAGTGGCTACACCTTC. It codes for CASSLWESGYTF.